Many counts were recorded for the clone carrying this T cell receptor beta chain. Antigen specificity is unknown. This sample is drawn from a study of Graves' ophthalmopathy and Graves' hyperthyroidism. Among the hyperthyroidism patients, all were newly diagnosed, aged 18 to 65, with under 2 months' duration. The germline V gene has CDR1 SQVTM and CDR2 ANQGSEA. The CDR3 runs 15 residues. J lost 5 bases, V lost 4 bases, and 11 bases had no gene match. General study findings and limits: Sensitivity of around 67% and specificity of 72% to 80% were achieved by the model that predicted ophthalmopathy progression.

TCR beta CDR3 regions were amplified from RNA transcripts. Second-round multiplex PCR came after first-round RT-PCR with HTBI primers. TCRdb re-called the multiplex PCR reads with MiXCR, one entry per CDR3 protein. The sample has about 370,000 distinct CDR3 sequences, approximately 18% seen once; the top ten hold 2.4%. This sequence originates from an adult woman with stable Graves' hyperthyroidism. Input material: peripheral blood. V usage is TRBV29-1 and J usage is TRBJ2-5; 9 nucleotides match TRBD1. The CDR3 loop reads CSVAGGQGLRETQYF. In DNA form, the CDR3 reads TGCAGCGTTGCCGGGGGACAGGGCTTGAGGGAGACCCAGTACTTC.